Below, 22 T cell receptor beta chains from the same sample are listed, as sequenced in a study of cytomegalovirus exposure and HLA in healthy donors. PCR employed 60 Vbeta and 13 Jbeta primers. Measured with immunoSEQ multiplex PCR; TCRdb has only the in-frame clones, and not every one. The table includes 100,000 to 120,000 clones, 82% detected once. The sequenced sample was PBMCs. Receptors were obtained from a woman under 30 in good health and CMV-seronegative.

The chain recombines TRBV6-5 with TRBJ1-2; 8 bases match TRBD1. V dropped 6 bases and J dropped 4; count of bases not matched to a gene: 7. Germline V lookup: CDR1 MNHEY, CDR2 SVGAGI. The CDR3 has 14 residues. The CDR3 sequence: CASSPPTGAYGYTF. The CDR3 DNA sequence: TGTGCCAGCAGCCCCCCGACAGGGGCCTATGGCTACACCTTC.

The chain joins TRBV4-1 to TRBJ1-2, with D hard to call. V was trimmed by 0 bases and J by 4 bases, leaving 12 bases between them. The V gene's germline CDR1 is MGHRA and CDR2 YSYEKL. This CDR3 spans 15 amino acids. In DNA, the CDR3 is TGCGCCAGCAGCCAAGATAGAGGAGGGCCCTATGGCTACACCTTC. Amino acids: CASSQDRGGPYGYTF.

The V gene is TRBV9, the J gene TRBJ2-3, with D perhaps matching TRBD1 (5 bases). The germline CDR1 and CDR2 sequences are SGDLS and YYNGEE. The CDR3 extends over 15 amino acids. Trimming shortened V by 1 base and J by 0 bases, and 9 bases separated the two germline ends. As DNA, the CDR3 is TGTGCCAGCAGCGTAATGTCAGGGAGCACAGATACGCAGTATTTT. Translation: CASSVMSGSTDTQYF.

The CDR3: CASSLGDRVRSYNSPLHF. CDR3 sequence (DNA): TGTGCCAGCAGCTTGGGGGACAGGGTACGCTCCTATAATTCACCCCTCCACTTT. The chain uses TRBV5-4 and TRBJ1-6; 9 positions agree with TRBD1. CDR3 length: 18 residues. Trimming removed 0 bases from V and 0 bases from J; junction bases left unmatched: 4. Looked up from germline, CDR1 is SGHNT and CDR2 is YYREEE (reference sequence).

CDR3 sequence: CASSRGRTEAFF. The CDR3 DNA follows: TGTGCCAGCAGTAGGGGAAGGACTGAAGCTTTCTTT. The rearrangement links TRBV2 to TRBJ1-1; tentative D call: TRBD1 (5 bases). Trimming shortened V by 5 bases and J by 5 bases, and 9 bases separated the two germline ends. Germline V gives CDR1 SNHLY, CDR2 FYNNEI. CDR3 size: 12 residues.

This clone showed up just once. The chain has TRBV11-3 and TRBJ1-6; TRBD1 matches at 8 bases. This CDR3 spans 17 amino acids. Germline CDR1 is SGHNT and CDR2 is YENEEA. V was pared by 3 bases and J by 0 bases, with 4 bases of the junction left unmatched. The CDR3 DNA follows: TGTGCCAGCAGCTTTGACAGGGGCAGCTCCTATAATTCACCCCTCCACTTT. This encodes CASSFDRGSSYNSPLHF. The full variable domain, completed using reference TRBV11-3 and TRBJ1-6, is EAGVVQSPRYKIIEKKQPVAFWCNPISGHNTLYWYLQNLGQGPELLIRYENEEAVDDSQLPKDRFSAERLKGVDSTLKIQPAELGDSAVYLCASSFDRGSSYNSPLHFGNGTRLTVT.

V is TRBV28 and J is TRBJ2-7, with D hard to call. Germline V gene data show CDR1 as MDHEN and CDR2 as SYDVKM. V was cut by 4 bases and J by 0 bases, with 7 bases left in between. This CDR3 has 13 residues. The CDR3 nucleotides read TGTGCCAGCAGTTCGTTCGTCTCCTACGAGCAGTACTTC. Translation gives CASSSFVSYEQYF. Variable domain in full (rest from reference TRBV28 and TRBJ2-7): DVKVTQSSRYLVKRTGEKVFLECVQDMDHENMFWYRQDPGLGLRLIYFSYDVKMKEKGDIPEGYSVSREKKERFSLILESASTNQTSMYLCASSSFVSYEQYFGPGTRLTVT.

DNA for the CDR3: TGTGCCAGCAGCGCAGAACCGGGACAGGAAAACATTCAGTACTTC. Encoded protein: CASSAEPGQENIQYF. This chain connects TRBV5-6 to TRBJ2-4; 8 bases fit TRBD1. The CDR3 length is 15 residues. Trimming removed 4 bases from V and 5 bases from J; junction bases left unmatched: 8. In germline, CDR1 is SGHDT, CDR2 YYEEEE.

The CDR3, as DNA: TGTGCCAGTAGTTCTCCTTACTTTAGCTCCTACAATGAGCAGTTCTTC. This translates into CASSSPYFSSYNEQFF. The chain uses TRBV19 and TRBJ2-1; D gene ambiguous. V lost 5 bases and J 0 bases, leaving 14 bases between the germline ends. The CDR3 is 16 amino acids. CDR1 is LNHDA and CDR2 is SQIVND in the germline V gene (reference sequence). Supplemented by reference TRBV19 and TRBJ2-1, the full variable domain reads DGGITQSPKYLFRKEGQNVTLSCEQNLNHDAMYWYRQDPGQGLRLIYYSQIVNDFQKGDIAEGYSVSREKKESFPLTVTSAQKNPTAFYLCASSSPYFSSYNEQFFGPGTRLTVL.

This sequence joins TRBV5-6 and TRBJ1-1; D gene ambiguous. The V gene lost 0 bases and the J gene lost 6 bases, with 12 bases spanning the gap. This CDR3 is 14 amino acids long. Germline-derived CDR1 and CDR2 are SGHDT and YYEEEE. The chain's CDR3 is CASSLDQLSSEAFF. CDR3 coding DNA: TGTGCCAGCAGCTTGGATCAACTATCATCTGAAGCTTTCTTT.

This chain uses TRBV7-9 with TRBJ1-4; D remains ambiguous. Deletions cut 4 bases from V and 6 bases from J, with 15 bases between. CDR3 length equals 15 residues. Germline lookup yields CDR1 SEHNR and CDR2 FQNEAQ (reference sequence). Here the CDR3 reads CASSSNRLQDEKLFF. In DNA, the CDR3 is TGTGCCAGCAGCTCGAATAGGCTTCAGGATGAAAAACTGTTTTTT. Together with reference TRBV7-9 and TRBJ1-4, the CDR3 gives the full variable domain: DTGVSQNPRHKITKRGQNVTFRCDPISEHNRLYWYRQTLGQGPEFLTYFQNEAQLEKSRLLSDRFSAERPKGSFSTLEIQRTEQGDSAMYLCASSSNRLQDEKLFFGSGTQLSVL.

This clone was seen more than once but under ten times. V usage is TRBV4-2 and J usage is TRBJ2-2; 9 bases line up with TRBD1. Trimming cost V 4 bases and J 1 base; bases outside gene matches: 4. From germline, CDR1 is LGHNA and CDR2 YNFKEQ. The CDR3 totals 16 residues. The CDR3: CASSLRTGENTGELFF. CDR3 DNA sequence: TGTGCCAGCAGCCTTCGGACAGGGGAGAACACCGGGGAGCTGTTTTTT.

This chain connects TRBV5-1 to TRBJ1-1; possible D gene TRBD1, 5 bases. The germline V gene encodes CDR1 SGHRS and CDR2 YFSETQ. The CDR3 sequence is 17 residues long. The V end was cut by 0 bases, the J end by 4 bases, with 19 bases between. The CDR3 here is CASSLARDPGVGTEAFF. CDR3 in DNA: TGCGCCAGCAGCTTGGCCAGGGACCCGGGGGTTGGCACTGAAGCTTTCTTT.

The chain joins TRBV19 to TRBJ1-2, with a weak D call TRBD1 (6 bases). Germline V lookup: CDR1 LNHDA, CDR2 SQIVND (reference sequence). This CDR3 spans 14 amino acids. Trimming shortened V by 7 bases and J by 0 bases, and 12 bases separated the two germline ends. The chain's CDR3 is CASTPGHTNYGYTF. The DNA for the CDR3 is TGTGCCAGTACTCCGGGACATACTAACTATGGCTACACCTTC.

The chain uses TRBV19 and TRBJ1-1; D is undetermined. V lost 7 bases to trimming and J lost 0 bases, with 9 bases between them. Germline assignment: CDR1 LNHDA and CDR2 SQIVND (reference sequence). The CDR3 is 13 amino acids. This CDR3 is CASTQQLNTEAFF. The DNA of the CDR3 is TGTGCCAGTACCCAACAGCTGAACACTGAAGCTTTCTTT. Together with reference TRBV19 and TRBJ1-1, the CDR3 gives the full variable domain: DGGITQSPKYLFRKEGQNVTLSCEQNLNHDAMYWYRQDPGQGLRLIYYSQIVNDFQKGDIAEGYSVSREKKESFPLTVTSAQKNPTAFYLCASTQQLNTEAFFGQGTRLTVV.

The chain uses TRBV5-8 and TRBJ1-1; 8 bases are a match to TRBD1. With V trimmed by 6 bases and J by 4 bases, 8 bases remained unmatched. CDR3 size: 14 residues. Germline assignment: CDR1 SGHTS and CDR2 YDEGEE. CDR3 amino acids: CASTPITGGTEAFF. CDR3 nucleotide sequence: TGTGCCAGCACCCCCATAACAGGGGGCACTGAAGCTTTCTTT. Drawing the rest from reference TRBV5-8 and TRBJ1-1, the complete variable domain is EAGVTQSPTHLIKTRGQQATLRCSPISGHTSVYWYQQALGLGLQFLLWYDEGEERNRGNFPPRFSGRQFPNYSSELNVNALELEDSALYLCASTPITGGTEAFFGQGTRLTVV.

The CDR3 here is CASSSTGVGYTF. In DNA, the CDR3 is TGTGCCAGCAGCTCGACAGGGGTAGGCTACACCTTC. The chain uses TRBV11-2 and TRBJ1-2; 8 bases align to TRBD1. The CDR3 has 12 amino acids. V trimming: 4 bases; J trimming: 8 bases; junction bases outside the gene matches: 3. From germline, CDR1 is SGHAT and CDR2 FQNNGV.

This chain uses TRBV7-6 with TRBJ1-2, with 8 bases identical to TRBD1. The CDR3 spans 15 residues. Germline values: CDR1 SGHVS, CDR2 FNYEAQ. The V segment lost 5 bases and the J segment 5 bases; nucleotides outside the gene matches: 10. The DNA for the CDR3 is TGTGCCAGCAGCCCTCGGACAGGGTTAGGGTATGGCTACACCTTC. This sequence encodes CASSPRTGLGYGYTF.

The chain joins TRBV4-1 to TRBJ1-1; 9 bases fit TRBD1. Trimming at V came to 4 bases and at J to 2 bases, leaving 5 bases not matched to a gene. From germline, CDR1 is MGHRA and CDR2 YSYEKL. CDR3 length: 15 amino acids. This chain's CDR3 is CASSPGTGRNTEAFF. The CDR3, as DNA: TGCGCCAGCAGCCCCGGGACAGGGCGAAACACTGAAGCTTTCTTT.

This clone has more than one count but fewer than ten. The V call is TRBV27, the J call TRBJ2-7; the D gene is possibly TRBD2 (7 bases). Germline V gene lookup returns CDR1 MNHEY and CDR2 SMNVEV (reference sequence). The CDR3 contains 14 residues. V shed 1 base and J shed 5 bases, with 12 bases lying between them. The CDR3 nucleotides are TGTGCCAGCAGTTTATTGGGGGCGGGAGACGAGCAGTACTTC. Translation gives CASSLLGAGDEQYF.

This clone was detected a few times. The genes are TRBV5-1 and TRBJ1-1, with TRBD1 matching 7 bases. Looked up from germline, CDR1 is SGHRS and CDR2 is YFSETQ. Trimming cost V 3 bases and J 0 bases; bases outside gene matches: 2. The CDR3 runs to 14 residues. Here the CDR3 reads CASSWGQMNTEAFF. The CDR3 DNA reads TGCGCCAGCAGCTGGGGACAGATGAACACTGAAGCTTTCTTT.

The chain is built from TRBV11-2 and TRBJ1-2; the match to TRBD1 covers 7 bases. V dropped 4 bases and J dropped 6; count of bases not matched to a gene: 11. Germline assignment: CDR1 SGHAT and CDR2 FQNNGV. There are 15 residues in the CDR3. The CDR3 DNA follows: TGTGCCAGCAGCTCCCTTAGCGGGACAGCCCATGGCTACACCTTC. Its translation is CASSSLSGTAHGYTF.